Presented here are 17 T cell receptor beta chains from one specimen sequenced in a study of blood T cell repertoires in COVID-19. The table came from immunoSEQ multiplex PCR; TCRdb's copy has only in-frame clones and leaves some out. The sample lists over 100,000 clones, around 84% seen once, with over 20% in the top ten. Sequencing was carried out using peripheral blood. These receptors were taken from a man aged 60 to 75 with acute or convalescent COVID-19.

The V and J genes are TRBV7-9 and TRBJ2-2; TRBD2 matches 9 bases. The V segment lost 5 bases and the J segment 7 bases; nucleotides outside the gene matches: 8. CDR1 and CDR2 (germline): SEHNR, FQNEAQ (reference sequence). This CDR3 has 15 amino acids. Here the CDR3 reads CASSVGTSYDGELFF. Written as DNA, the CDR3 is TGTGCCAGCAGCGTTGGGACTAGCTATGACGGGGAGCTGTTTTTT.

The sample holds a few counts of this clone. The V and J genes are TRBV2 and TRBJ1-2; D gene unclear. With 1 base removed from V and 6 bases from J, the gap between germline ends came to 18 bases. From germline, CDR1 is SNHLY and CDR2 FYNNEI. The CDR3 spans 16 residues. CDR3 sequence reads: CASSEGAGPWKDGYTF. In nucleotides, the CDR3 is TGTGCCAGCAGTGAAGGGGCAGGCCCTTGGAAGGATGGCTACACCTTC.

The chain is built from TRBV28 and TRBJ2-1; D is uncertain. Germline V gene sequence: CDR1 MDHEN, CDR2 SYDVKM. V lost 8 bases, J lost 3 bases, and 23 bases lay in between. This CDR3 is 17 amino acids long. The CDR3, as DNA: TGTGCCAGCGGTGGTAACTCGAAACAGAACCTCTACAATGAGCAGTTCTTC. Translating gives CASGGNSKQNLYNEQFF.

The gene calls are TRBV18 and TRBJ2-1; the D gene is possibly TRBD2 (6 bases). The CDR3 spans 14 residues. Germline V lookup: CDR1 KGHSH, CDR2 LQKENI. Between the trimmed V and J ends, which lost 5 bases and 2 bases, there was a span of 10 bases. In DNA, the CDR3 is TGTGCCAGCTCAGCGCGGGAAACCTACAATGAGCAGTTCTTC. Encoded protein: CASSARETYNEQFF.

The V and J genes are TRBV2 and TRBJ2-1; 11 bases are a match to TRBD2. This CDR3 is 15 amino acids long. Germline V gene sequence: CDR1 SNHLY, CDR2 FYNNEI. The V and J ends lost 3 bases and 5 bases, in that order; junction bases with no gene match: 3. CDR3: CASSDLAGGDNEQFF. For the CDR3, the DNA is TGTGCCAGCAGTGATTTAGCGGGAGGGGACAATGAGCAGTTCTTC.

This chain's CDR3 is CASSLARTGNSPLHF. The DNA for the CDR3 is TGCGCCAGCAGCTTGGCCCGCACAGGGAATTCACCCCTCCACTTT. The chain recombines TRBV5-1 with TRBJ1-6; maybe TRBD1 (6 bases). V lost 0 bases and J lost 7, with 11 bases in between. The CDR3 is 15 residues long. The germline CDR1 and CDR2 sequences are SGHRS and YFSETQ.

V usage is TRBV7-9 and J usage is TRBJ1-2, with D perhaps matching TRBD1 (6 bases). Germline CDR1 reads SEHNR; CDR2 reads FQNEAQ (reference sequence). This CDR3 spans 16 amino acids. Trimming shortened V by 3 bases and J by 7 bases, and 21 bases separated the two germline ends. The DNA of the CDR3 is TGTGCCAGCAGCTTTGGTCTAATGGGGGCGCCGGGTGGCTACACCTTC. This sequence encodes CASSFGLMGAPGGYTF.

The chain joins TRBV2 to TRBJ2-2, with a weak D call TRBD2 (6 bases). The CDR3 sequence is 13 residues long. The germline V gene has CDR1 SNHLY and CDR2 FYNNEI. The V gene lost 6 bases and the J gene lost 5 bases, with 10 bases spanning the gap. As DNA, the CDR3 is TGTGCCAGCAGACCCCGGGAGACCGGGGAGCTGTTTTTT. This gives the protein CASRPRETGELFF.

In this sample, this clone turned up a few times. The chain links TRBV6-5 to TRBJ2-1; the match to TRBD2 covers 7 bases. J was trimmed by 2 bases and V by 2 bases; bases with no gene match: 0. Germline V lookup: CDR1 MNHEY, CDR2 SVGAGI. The CDR3 consists of 14 residues. CDR3 bases: TGTGCCAGCAGTTACGGGAGGGCCTACAATGAGCAGTTCTTC. Its translation: CASSYGRAYNEQFF.

The genes are TRBV3-1 (or the pseudogene TRBV3-2) and TRBJ2-1, with D perhaps TRBD2 (5 bases). V lost 4 bases to trimming and J lost 0 bases, with 13 bases between them. Germline CDR1 LGHDT, CDR2 YNNKEL (reference sequence). The CDR3 extends over 16 amino acids. The CDR3 sequence is CASSPAGVSSYNEQFF. CDR3 coding DNA: TGTGCCAGCAGCCCTGCGGGTGTTAGCTCCTACAATGAGCAGTTCTTC.

The chain joins TRBV6-2 or TRBV6-3 to TRBJ2-5; TRBD1 agrees at 8 bases. Germline V lookup: CDR1 MNHEY, CDR2 SVGEGT. Unmatched junction bases numbered 4, after V lost 2 bases and J lost 5 bases. The CDR3 runs to 14 residues. Here the CDR3 DNA reads TGTGCCAGCAGTTACACAGGGGGAAGGGAGACCCAGTACTTC. Translating gives CASSYTGGRETQYF.

The chain has TRBV5-1 and TRBJ2-3, with TRBD1 identical over 7 bases. Germline V gene lookup returns CDR1 SGHRS and CDR2 YFSETQ. The CDR3 runs to 15 residues. The V gene end was trimmed by 4 bases and the J gene end by 6 bases; junction bases not matched to a gene: 11. CDR3 residues: CASSPMTGPEDTQYF. The CDR3 coding sequence is TGCGCCAGCAGCCCGATGACAGGGCCGGAGGATACGCAGTATTTT.

This clone is a singleton in its sample. The CDR3 DNA follows: TGCAGCGTTGACAGGGGGCAAGAGACCCAGTACTTC. Translating it yields CSVDRGQETQYF. V usage is TRBV29-1 and J usage is TRBJ2-5; 7 bases fit TRBD1. The CDR3 is 12 amino acids. Germline V CDR1 and CDR2: SQVTM, ANQGSEA. V lost 3 bases, J lost 2 bases, and 0 bases stayed unmatched.

This rearrangement joins TRBV6-5 to TRBJ1-1; D gene unclear. CDR3 length: 12 amino acids. Germline V gene sequence: CDR1 MNHEY, CDR2 SVGAGI. The V end was cut by 4 bases, the J end by 6 bases, with 9 bases between. CDR3 loop: CASSSPVPEAFF. The CDR3 DNA is TGTGCCAGCAGTTCCCCGGTCCCTGAAGCTTTCTTT.

This chain connects TRBV3-1 (or the pseudogene TRBV3-2) to TRBJ1-3; perhaps TRBD1 as D (5 bases). V gave up 4 bases and J gave up 7 bases, with 14 bases separating them. Germline CDR1 reads LGHDT; CDR2 reads YNNKEL (reference sequence). The CDR3 runs to 14 residues. In DNA form, the CDR3 reads TGTGCCAGCAGCCCGAGGACACCAGGCAACACCATATATTTT. Translating it yields CASSPRTPGNTIYF.

This clone was counted once. The chain couples TRBV7-2 to TRBJ1-4; D call uncertain. This CDR3 is built from 15 residues. Trimming removed 2 bases from V and 0 bases from J, with 7 bases in between. Germline values: CDR1 SGHTA, CDR2 FQGNSA. CDR3 protein: CASSLSGATNEKLFF. CDR3 DNA: TGTGCCAGCAGCTTAAGCGGCGCAACTAATGAAAAACTGTTTTTT.

This clone has only a few counts. The genes are TRBV7-9 and TRBJ1-3; D is ambiguous. Trimming took off 2 bases at V and 0 bases at J, with 14 bases between the two ends. This CDR3 comprises 17 residues. The germline CDR1 and CDR2 sequences are SEHNR and FQNEAQ (reference sequence). CDR3 amino acids: CASSLRVSGGSGNTIYF. The CDR3 DNA reads as TGTGCCAGCAGCTTAAGAGTGAGCGGAGGCTCTGGAAACACCATATATTTT.